This section outlines one T cell receptor beta chain sequence together with its context. These data originate in a study of blood T cell repertoires in COVID-19. Across the whole study: The study drew acute and convalescent COVID-19 samples from the United States, Italy and Spain. Nucleic acid was either cDNA or gDNA, and it came from T cells, B-cell-depleted T cells, or PBMCs.

Authors' analysis steps: For nucleated cells, counts were estimated from reference gene primer amplification. Assay: immunoSEQ multiplex PCR; the TCRdb copy retains only in-frame clones and omits some. V and J calls and clone size are copied from that table; D and trimming were computed from the DNA. The repertoire includes 150,000 or so clones, roughly 90% of them detected once, and 0.5% to 0.55% sits in the top ten. The length of the CDR3 is 15 residues. The V gene's germline CDR1 is LGHNA and CDR2 YSLEER. Trimming cost V 2 bases and J 4 bases, with 9 bases left between them. The sequence derives from a man aged 50 to 59 with acute or convalescent COVID-19. The chain employs TRBV4-3 and TRBJ1-6; possible D gene TRBD1, 6 bases. The sample taken for sequencing was peripheral blood. The CDR3 here is CASSQTQGYNSPLHF. The CDR3 coding sequence is TGCGCCAGCAGCCAAACACAGGGTTATAATTCACCCCTCCACTTT.